This TCR beta chain is from a study of T cell clones after liver transplantation. Across the study: Samples came pre-transplant, pre-randomization before withdrawal, and post-randomization after withdrawal ended.

Generated by immunoSEQ multiplex PCR, the TCRdb table keeps only in-frame clones and is missing some. In the table there are around 15,000 clones, over 90% of which are singletons. Sorting of unstimulated PBMCs yielded separate CD3+CD4+ and CD3+CD8+ fractions. The germline V gene has CDR1 SEHNR and CDR2 FQNEAQ (reference sequence). This CDR3 is 13 amino acids long. With V trimmed by 4 bases and J by 6 bases, 1 base remained unmatched. This sequence joins TRBV7-9 and TRBJ1-2, with 11 bases fitting TRBD1. The clonotype was recovered from a human donor who received a liver transplant. This material consisted of CD8+ T cells from blood, taken before liver transplant. For the CDR3, the DNA is TGTGCCAGCAGCTGGGGACAGGGGGATGGCTACACCTTC. Its translation: CASSWGQGDGYTF.